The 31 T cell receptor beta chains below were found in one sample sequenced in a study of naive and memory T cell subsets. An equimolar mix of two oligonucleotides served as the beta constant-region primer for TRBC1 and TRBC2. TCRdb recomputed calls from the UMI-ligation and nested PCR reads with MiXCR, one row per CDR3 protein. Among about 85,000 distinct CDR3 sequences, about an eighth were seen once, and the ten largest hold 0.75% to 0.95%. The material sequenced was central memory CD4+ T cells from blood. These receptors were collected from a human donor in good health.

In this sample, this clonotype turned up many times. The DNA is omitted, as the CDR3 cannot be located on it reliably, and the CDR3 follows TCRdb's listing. This CDR3 reads CSVAGGTEAPFF. J is TRBJ2-1 and V is TRBV29-1; the tabulated D call, TRBD1, remains unverified against the DNA. The CDR3 comprises 12 residues, both ends counted. Germline V lookup: CDR1 SQVTM, CDR2 ANQGSEA.

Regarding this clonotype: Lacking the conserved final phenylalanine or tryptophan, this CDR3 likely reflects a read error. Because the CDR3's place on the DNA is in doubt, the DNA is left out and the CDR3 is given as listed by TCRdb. CDR3 loop: CASRDRRGTTTL. The chain has TRBV6-2 or TRBV6-3 and TRBJ2-5. The CDR3 is 12 amino acids in total, end residues counted. CDR1 and CDR2 (germline): MNHEY, SVGEGT.

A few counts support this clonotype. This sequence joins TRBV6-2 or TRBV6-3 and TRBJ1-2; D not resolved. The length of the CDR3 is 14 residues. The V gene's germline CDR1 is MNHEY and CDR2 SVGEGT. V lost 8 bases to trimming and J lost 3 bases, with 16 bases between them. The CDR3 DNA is TGTGCCAGCGCCCTCCCCCCGGGCTACTATGGCTACACCTTC. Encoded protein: CASALPPGYYGYTF.

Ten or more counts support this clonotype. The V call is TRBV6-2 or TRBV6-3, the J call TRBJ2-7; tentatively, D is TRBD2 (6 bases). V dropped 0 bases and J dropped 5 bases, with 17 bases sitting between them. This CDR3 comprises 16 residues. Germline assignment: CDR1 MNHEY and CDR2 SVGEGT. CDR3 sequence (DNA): TGTGCCAGCAGTTACTCGACCCGGGAGAGGGCCCACGAGCAGTACTTC. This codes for CASSYSTRERAHEQYF.

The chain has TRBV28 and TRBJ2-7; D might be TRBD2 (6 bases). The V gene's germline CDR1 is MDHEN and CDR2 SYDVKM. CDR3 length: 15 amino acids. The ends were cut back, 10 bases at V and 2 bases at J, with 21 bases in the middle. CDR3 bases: TGTGCCACCATAATTGGGGGAGGCGGCACCTACGAGCAGTACTTC. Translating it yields CATIIGGGGTYEQYF.

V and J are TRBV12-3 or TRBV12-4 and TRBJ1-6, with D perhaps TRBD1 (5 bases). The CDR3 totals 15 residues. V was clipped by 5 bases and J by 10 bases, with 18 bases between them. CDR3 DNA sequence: TGTGCCAGCAGTCTGGACACCCTCAAGTCGTCACCCCTCCACTTT. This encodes CASSLDTLKSSPLHF.

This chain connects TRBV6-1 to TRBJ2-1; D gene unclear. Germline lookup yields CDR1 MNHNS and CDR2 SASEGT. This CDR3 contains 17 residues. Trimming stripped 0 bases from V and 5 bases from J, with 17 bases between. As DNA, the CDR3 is TGTGCCAGCAGTGAAGCGCTGGGTAGCCCGCGCGACAATGAGCAGTTCTTC. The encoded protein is CASSEALGSPRDNEQFF.

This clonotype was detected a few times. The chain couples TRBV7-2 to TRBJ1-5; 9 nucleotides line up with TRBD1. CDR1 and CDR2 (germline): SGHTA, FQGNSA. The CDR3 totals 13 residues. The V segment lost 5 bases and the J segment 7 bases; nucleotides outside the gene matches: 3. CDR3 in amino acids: CASSADRGQPQHF. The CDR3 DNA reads TGTGCCAGCAGCGCGGACAGGGGACAGCCCCAGCATTTT.

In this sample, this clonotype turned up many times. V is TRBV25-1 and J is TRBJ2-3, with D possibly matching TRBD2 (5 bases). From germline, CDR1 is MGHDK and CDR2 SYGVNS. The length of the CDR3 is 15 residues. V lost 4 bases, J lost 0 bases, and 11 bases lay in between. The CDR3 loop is CASSGGAASTDTQYF. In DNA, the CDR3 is TGTGCCAGCAGTGGGGGAGCGGCGAGCACAGATACGCAGTATTTT.

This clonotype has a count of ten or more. CDR3 sequence: CASSTPRTYTDTQYF. The CDR3 bases are TGTGCCAGCAGTACCCCCAGAACCTACACAGATACGCAGTATTTT. This chain connects TRBV11-2 to TRBJ2-3; D uncertain. The V and J ends lost 6 bases and 2 bases respectively, with 15 bases between them. The CDR3 has 15 amino acids. Germline V gives CDR1 SGHAT, CDR2 FQNNGV. The full variable domain, with the rest looked up from reference TRBV11-2 and TRBJ2-3, is EAGVAQSPRYKIIEKRQSVAFWCNPISGHATLYWYQQILGQGPKLLIQFQNNGVVDDSQLPKDRFSAERLKGVDSTLKIQPAKLEDSAVYLCASSTPRTYTDTQYFGPGTRLTVL.

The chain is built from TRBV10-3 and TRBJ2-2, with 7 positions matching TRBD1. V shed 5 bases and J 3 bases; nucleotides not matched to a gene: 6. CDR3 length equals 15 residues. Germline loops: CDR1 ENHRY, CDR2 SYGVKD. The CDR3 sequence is CAISRTGADTGELFF. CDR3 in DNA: TGTGCCATCAGTAGAACAGGGGCCGACACCGGGGAGCTGTTTTTT.

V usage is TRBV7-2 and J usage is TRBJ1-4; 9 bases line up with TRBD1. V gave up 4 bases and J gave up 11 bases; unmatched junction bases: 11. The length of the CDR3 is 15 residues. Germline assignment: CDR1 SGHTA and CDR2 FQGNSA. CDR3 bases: TGTGCCAGCAGCTCGACCGGGACAGGGTCACGGAAACTGTTTTTT. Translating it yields CASSSTGTGSRKLFF.

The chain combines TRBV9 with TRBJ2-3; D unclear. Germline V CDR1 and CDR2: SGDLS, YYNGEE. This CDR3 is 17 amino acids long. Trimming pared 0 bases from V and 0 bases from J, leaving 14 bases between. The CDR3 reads CASSVAGSGVSTDTQYF. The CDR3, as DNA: TGTGCCAGCAGCGTAGCAGGAAGTGGGGTGAGCACAGATACGCAGTATTTT.

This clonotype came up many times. The chain's CDR3 is CASSSTTGPSGANVLTF. CDR3 in DNA: TGTGCCAGCAGTTCAACGACAGGCCCCTCTGGGGCCAACGTCCTGACTTTC. This chain links TRBV12-3 or TRBV12-4 with TRBJ2-6, with D tentatively TRBD1 (6 bases). CDR3 length: 17 residues. Trimming cost V 4 bases and J 0 bases, with 13 bases left between them.

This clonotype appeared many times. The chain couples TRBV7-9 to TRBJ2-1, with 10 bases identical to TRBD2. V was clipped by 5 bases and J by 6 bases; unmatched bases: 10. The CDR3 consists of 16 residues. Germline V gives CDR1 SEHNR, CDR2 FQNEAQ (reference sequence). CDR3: CASSEILAGISNEQFF. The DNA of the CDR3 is TGTGCCAGCAGCGAAATACTAGCGGGAATTAGCAATGAGCAGTTCTTC.

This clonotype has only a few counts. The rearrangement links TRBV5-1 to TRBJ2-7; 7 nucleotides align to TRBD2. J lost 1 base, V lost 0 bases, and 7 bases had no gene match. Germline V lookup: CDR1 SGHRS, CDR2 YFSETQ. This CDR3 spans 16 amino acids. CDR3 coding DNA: TGCGCCAGCAGCTTGGCCTGGGCTAGCGGTTCCTACGAGCAGTACTTC. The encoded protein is CASSLAWASGSYEQYF.

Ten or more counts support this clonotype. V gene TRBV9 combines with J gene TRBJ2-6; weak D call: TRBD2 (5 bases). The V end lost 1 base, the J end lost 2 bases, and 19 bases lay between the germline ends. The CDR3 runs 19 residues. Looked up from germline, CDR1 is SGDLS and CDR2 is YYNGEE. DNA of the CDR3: TGTGCCAGCAGCGTAACTTGGCAGGACTCGGGAACTGGGGCCAACGTCCTGACTTTC. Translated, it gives CASSVTWQDSGTGANVLTF.

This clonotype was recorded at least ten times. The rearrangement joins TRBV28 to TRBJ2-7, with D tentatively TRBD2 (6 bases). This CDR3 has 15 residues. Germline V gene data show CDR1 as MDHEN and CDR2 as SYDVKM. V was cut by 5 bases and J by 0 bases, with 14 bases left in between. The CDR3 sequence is CASSGGTESSYEQYF. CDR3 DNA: TGTGCCAGCAGTGGAGGGACGGAGAGCTCCTACGAGCAGTACTTC.

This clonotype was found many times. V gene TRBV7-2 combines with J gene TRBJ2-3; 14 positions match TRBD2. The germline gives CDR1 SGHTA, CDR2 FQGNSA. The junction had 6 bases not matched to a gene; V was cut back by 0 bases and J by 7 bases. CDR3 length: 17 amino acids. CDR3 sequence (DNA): TGTGCCAGCAGCTTAGCTGGGACTAGCGGGAGATATAATACGCAGTATTTT. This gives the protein CASSLAGTSGRYNTQYF.

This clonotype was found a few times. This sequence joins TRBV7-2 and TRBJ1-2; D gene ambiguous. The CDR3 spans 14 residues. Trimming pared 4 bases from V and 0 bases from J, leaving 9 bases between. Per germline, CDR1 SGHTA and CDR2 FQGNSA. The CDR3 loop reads CASSSPNANYGYTF. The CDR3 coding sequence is TGTGCCAGCAGCTCCCCGAACGCTAACTATGGCTACACCTTC.

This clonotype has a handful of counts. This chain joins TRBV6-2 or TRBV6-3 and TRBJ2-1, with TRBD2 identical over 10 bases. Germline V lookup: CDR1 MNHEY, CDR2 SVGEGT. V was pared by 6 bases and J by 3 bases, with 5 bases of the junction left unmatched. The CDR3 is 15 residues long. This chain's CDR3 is CASSAGLANYNEQFF. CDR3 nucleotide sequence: TGTGCCAGCAGCGCGGGACTAGCGAACTACAATGAGCAGTTCTTC.

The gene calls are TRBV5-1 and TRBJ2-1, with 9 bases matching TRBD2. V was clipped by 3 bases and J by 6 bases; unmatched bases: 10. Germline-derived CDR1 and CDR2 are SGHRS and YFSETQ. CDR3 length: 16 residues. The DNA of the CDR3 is TGCGCCAGCAGCTATTCTGCCGGGACTAGCTCCAATGAGCAGTTCTTC. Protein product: CASSYSAGTSSNEQFF.

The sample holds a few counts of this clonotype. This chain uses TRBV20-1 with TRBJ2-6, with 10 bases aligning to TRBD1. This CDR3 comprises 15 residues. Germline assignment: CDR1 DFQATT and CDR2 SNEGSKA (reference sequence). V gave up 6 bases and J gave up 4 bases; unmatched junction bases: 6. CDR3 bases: TGCAGTGCCTGGGACAGGGGTCAGGGGGCCAACGTCCTGACTTTC. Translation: CSAWDRGQGANVLTF.

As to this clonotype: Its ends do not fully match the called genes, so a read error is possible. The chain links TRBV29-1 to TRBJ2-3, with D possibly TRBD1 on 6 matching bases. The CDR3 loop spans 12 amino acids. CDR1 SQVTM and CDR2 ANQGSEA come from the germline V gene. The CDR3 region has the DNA TGCAGCGTTGAGCAGGGGTCGACAGATACAGTTTTT. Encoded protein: CSVEQGSTDTVF.

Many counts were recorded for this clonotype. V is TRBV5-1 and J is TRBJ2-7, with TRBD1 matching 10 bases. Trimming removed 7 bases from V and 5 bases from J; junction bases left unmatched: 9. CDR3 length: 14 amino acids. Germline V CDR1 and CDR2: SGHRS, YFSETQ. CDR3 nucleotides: TGCGCCAGCTCTTCGGGACAGGGGATCGACGAGCAGTACTTC. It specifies CASSSGQGIDEQYF.

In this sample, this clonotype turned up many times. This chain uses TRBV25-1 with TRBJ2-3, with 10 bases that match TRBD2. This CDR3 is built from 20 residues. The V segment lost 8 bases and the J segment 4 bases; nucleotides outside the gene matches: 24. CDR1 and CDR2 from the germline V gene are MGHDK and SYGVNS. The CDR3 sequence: CASARLRTGKREGPADTQYF. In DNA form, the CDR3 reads TGTGCCAGCGCCCGCCTTCGGACAGGGAAGCGGGAGGGCCCCGCAGATACGCAGTATTTT.

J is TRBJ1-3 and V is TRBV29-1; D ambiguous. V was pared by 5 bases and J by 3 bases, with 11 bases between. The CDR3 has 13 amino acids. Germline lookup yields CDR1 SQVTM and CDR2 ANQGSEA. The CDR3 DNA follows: TGCAGCGTTAAGGCAGGCCGTGGAAACACCATATATTTT. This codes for CSVKAGRGNTIYF.

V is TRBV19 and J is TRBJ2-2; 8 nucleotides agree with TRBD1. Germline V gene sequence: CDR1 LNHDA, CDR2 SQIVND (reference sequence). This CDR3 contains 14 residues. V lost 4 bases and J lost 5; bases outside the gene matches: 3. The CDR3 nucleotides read TGTGCCAGTAGTAGACAGGGGTGGACCGGGGAGCTGTTTTTT. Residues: CASSRQGWTGELFF.

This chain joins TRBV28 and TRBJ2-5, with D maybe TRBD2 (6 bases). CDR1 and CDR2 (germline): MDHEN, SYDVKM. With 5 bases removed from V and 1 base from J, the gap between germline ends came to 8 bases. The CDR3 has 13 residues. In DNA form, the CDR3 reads TGTGCCAGCAGTCATAGCGGCCAAGAGACCCAGTACTTC. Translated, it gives CASSHSGQETQYF.

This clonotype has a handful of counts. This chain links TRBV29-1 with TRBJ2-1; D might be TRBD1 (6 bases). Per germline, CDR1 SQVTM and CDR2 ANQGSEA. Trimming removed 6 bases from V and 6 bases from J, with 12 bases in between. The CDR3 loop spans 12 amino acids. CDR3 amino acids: CSVDRTINEQFF. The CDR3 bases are TGCAGCGTGGACAGAACAATCAATGAGCAGTTCTTC.

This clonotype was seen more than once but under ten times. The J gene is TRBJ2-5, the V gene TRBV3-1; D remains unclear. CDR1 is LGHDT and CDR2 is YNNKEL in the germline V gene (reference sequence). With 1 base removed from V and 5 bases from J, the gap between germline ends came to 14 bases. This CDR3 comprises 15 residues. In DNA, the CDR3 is TGTGCCAGCAGCCAAGCCCTGGGCCGCGCGGAGACCCAGTACTTC. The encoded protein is CASSQALGRAETQYF.